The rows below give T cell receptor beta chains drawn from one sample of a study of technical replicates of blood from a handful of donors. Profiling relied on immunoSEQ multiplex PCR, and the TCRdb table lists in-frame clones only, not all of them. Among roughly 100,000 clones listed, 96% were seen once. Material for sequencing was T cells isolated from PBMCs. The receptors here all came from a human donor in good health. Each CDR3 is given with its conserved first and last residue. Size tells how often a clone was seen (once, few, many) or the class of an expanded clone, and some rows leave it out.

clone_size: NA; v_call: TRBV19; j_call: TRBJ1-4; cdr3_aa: CASSIDSFRGEKLFF
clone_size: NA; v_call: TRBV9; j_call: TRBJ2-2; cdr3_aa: CASSVERATGELFF
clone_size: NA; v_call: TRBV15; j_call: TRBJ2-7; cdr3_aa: CATSVGLAGAYEQYF
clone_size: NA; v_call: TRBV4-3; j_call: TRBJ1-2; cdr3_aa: CASSHPGGQGAGGYTF
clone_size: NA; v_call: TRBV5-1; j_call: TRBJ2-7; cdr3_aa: CASSLSGSSYEQYF
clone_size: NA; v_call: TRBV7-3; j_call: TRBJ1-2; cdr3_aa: CASSHGTGDGYTF
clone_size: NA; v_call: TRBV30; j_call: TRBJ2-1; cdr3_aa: CAWASGFDEQFF
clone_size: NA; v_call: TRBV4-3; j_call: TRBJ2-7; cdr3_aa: CASSQDWALAGVSYEQYF
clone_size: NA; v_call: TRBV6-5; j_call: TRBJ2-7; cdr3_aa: CASSYSGEGTYEQYF
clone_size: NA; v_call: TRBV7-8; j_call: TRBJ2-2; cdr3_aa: CASSLPGGTASTGELFF
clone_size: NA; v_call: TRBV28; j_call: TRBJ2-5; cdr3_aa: CASSLGGYQETQYF
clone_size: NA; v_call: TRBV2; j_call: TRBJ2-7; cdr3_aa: CASMQGPYEQYF
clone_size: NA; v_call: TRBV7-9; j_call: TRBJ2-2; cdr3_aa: CASSLALGGATGELFF
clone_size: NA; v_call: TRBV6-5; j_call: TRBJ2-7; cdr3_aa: CASVGQNSYEQYF
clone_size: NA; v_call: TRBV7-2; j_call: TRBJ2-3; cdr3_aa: CASSLVRAGGGDDTQYF
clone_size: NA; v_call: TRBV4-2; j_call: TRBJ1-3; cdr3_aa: CASRETGKAGNTIYF
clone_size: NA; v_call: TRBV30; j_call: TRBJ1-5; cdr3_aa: CAWSVSGQGQGPQHF
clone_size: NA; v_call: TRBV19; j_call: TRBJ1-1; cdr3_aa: CASSMGGLNTEAFF
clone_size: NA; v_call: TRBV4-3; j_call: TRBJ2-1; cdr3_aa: CASSQELAGGSGEQFF
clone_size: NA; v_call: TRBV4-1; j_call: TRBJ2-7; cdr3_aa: CASSQGPRRGYEQYF
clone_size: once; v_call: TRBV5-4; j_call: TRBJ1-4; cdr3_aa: CASSKSQGAGEKLFF
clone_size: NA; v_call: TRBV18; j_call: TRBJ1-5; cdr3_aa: CASHSGVQPQHF
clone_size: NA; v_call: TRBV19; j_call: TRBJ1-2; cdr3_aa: CASSMRVLDIDGYTF
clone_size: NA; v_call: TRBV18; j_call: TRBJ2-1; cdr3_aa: CASSPSGLQSSEQFF
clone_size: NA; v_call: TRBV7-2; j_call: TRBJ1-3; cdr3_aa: CASSPDSYSGNTIYF
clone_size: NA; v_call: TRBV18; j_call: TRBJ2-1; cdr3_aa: CASSPREGEQFF
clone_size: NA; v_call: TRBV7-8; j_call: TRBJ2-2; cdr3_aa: CASSYRTGELFF
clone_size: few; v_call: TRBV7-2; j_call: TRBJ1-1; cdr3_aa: CASSLVRGWAFF
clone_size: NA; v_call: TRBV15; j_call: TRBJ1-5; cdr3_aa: CATSRGTDSVMSNQPQHF
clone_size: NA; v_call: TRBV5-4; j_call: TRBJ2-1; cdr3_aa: CASSLDIGSGYNEQFF
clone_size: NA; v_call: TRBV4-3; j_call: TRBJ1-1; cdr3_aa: CASSRRTGNYRSNTEAFF
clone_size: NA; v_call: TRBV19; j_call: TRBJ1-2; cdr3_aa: CASAGTGADLYGYTF
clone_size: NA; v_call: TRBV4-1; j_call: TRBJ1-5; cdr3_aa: CASSQDGDRSYQPQHF
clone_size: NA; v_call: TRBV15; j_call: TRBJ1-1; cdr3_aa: CATSGGVIQGTEAFF
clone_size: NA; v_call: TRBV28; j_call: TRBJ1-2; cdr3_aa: CASTFGGRPGYTF
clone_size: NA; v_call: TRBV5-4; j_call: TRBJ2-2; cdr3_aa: CAAKGGVETGELFF
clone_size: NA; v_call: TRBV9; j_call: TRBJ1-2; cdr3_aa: CASSVAGLGYTF
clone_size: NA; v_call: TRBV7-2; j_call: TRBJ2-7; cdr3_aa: CASSVGTGKSYEQYF
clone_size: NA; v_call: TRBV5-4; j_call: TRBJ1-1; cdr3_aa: CASRVDGEAFF
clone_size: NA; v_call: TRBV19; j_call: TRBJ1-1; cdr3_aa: CASSQTRDTEAFF
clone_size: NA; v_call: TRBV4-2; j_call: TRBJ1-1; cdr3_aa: CASSQEATELNTEAFF
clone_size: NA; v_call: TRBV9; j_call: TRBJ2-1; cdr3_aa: CASSVGTSGRAYNEQFF